Presented here are 15 T cell receptor beta chains from one specimen sequenced in a study of T cells in Graves' hyperthyroidism and ophthalmopathy. Template material for amplifying TCR beta CDR3 regions consisted of RNA transcripts. HTBI primers were the set used in a first-round RT-PCR of the TCR CDR3. TCRdb reanalysed the multiplex PCR reads using MiXCR and keeps one entry per CDR3 protein. Of around 300,000 distinct CDR3 sequences detected, over 11% appear once; the ten largest clones hold approximately 23%. The material sequenced was blood. Receptors originate from a woman aged 30 to 39 with Graves' hyperthyroidism.

V gene TRBV12-3 or TRBV12-4 combines with J gene TRBJ2-3, with 11 nucleotides matching TRBD2. Trimming at V came to 2 bases and at J to 3 bases, leaving 1 base not matched to a gene. The CDR3 is 15 residues long. In nucleotides, the CDR3 is TGTGCCAGCAGTTTATGGACTAGCGGGACAGATACGCAGTATTTT. Protein sequence: CASSLWTSGTDTQYF.

This clonotype was seen ten or more times. J is TRBJ2-1 and V is TRBV28; D is unresolved. V gave up 3 bases and J gave up 5 bases, with 26 bases separating them. The germline CDR1 and CDR2 sequences are MDHEN and SYDVKM. The CDR3 has 19 residues. As DNA, the CDR3 is TGTGCCAGCAGTTTTGGTTTGGGTCGTGAACTAAGACAACACAATGAGCAGTTCTTC. Protein sequence: CASSFGLGRELRQHNEQFF.

This clonotype appeared many times. The rearrangement joins TRBV20-1 to TRBJ2-1; a weak D match, TRBD2 (7 bases). Germline lookup yields CDR1 DFQATT and CDR2 SNEGSKA (reference sequence). V was clipped by 6 bases and J by 7 bases, with 13 bases between them. The CDR3 runs to 12 residues. The CDR3 sequence: CSAKEGGNEQFF. CDR3 nucleotide sequence: TGCAGTGCCAAGGAGGGGGGGAATGAGCAGTTCTTC.

This clonotype was counted ten times or more. The chain employs TRBV11-2 and TRBJ2-5, with 16 bases identical to TRBD2. Per germline, CDR1 SGHAT and CDR2 FQNNGV. The junction had 8 bases not matched to a gene; V was cut back by 5 bases and J by 5 bases. The CDR3 loop spans 17 amino acids. The CDR3 DNA follows: TGTGCCAGCAGCCAGGGACTAGCGGGAGGGCCGATGGAGACCCAGTACTTC. This gives the protein CASSQGLAGGPMETQYF.

The table lists this clonotype with many counts. V and J are TRBV20-1 and TRBJ2-5, with TRBD2 matching over 10 bases. V dropped 6 bases and J dropped 1; count of bases not matched to a gene: 11. Per germline, CDR1 DFQATT and CDR2 SNEGSKA (reference sequence). The CDR3 spans 16 residues. The CDR3 bases are TGCAGTGCCCGGACGACTAGCGGGCAACTCCAAGAGACCCAGTACTTC. It encodes CSARTTSGQLQETQYF.

The table lists this clonotype with a few counts. V is TRBV20-1 and J is TRBJ2-1, with a weak D call TRBD1 (6 bases). With 6 bases removed from V and 8 bases from J, the gap between germline ends came to 23 bases. Germline V CDR1 and CDR2: DFQATT, SNEGSKA (reference sequence). CDR3 length: 15 amino acids. The CDR3 bases are TGCAGTGCCCCTCGTTCGAGGGGGATTTTGGATGAGCAGTTCTTC. Its translation: CSAPRSRGILDEQFF.

This clonotype appeared a few times. This sequence joins TRBV30 and TRBJ1-1; D is unresolved. Germline values: CDR1 GTSNPN, CDR2 SVGIG (reference sequence). V was cut by 5 bases and J by 8 bases, with 12 bases left in between. This CDR3 contains 11 residues. The CDR3 region has the DNA TGTGCCTGGGCCGACATCCCGGAAGCTTTCTTT. This encodes CAWADIPEAFF.

Ten or more counts support this clonotype. The genes are TRBV29-1 and TRBJ2-3; D is ambiguous. CDR3 length: 8 amino acids. The V gene's germline CDR1 is SQVTM and CDR2 ANQGSEA. CDR3 sequence (DNA): TGCAGTGTAGATACGCAGTATTTT. It yields the protein CSVDTQYF.

This clonotype has a count of ten or more. The chain combines TRBV27 with TRBJ1-2; no definite D call. The CDR3 runs to 13 residues. Germline V lookup: CDR1 MNHEY, CDR2 SMNVEV (reference sequence). The V gene lost 5 bases and the J gene lost 6 bases, with 13 bases spanning the gap. CDR3 region: CASSPQPVDGYTF. DNA for the CDR3: TGTGCCAGCAGTCCACAACCAGTGGATGGCTACACCTTC.

This clonotype showed up many times. The chain is built from TRBV2 and TRBJ2-3, with a weak D call TRBD2 (5 bases). Trimming stripped 7 bases from V and 5 bases from J, with 19 bases between. The CDR3 covers 15 residues. CDR1 is SNHLY, CDR2 FYNNEI, per germline. The CDR3 nucleotides read TGTGCCAGCAATCGGGTCGGGATGGGGTTAGATACGCAGTATTTT. This translates into CASNRVGMGLDTQYF. Supplemented by reference TRBV2 and TRBJ2-3, the full variable domain reads EPEVTQTPSHQVTQMGQEVILRCVPISNHLYFYWYRQILGQKVEFLVSFYNNEISEKSEIFDDQFSVERPDGSNFTLKIRSTKLEDSAMYFCASNRVGMGLDTQYFGPGTRLTVL.

V gene TRBV28 combines with J gene TRBJ1-5; D not certain. The germline V gene encodes CDR1 MDHEN and CDR2 SYDVKM. With 7 bases removed from V and 2 bases from J, the gap between germline ends came to 12 bases. The CDR3 runs 14 residues. The CDR3 region is CASTRSPRNQPQHF. DNA for the CDR3: TGTGCCAGCACGAGAAGCCCACGCAATCAGCCCCAGCATTTT.

The V call is TRBV4-1, the J call TRBJ2-4; 8 positions agree with TRBD1. V dropped 1 base and J dropped 2; count of bases not matched to a gene: 7. There are 17 residues in the CDR3. Germline CDR1 and CDR2: MGHRA and YSYEKL. The CDR3 is CASSQGPGGASKNIQYF. The CDR3 DNA reads as TGCGCCAGCAGCCAAGGTCCAGGGGGCGCATCCAAAAACATTCAGTACTTC.

The chain uses TRBV4-3 and TRBJ2-7; D remains ambiguous. The CDR3 has 14 residues. The germline V and J ends were trimmed by 0 bases and 0 bases, with 6 bases remaining between them. Per the germline V gene, CDR1 is LGHNA and CDR2 is YSLEER. The CDR3 sequence: CASSQDRSSYEQYF. For the CDR3, the DNA is TGCGCCAGCAGCCAAGACAGGAGCTCCTACGAGCAGTACTTC.

The rearrangement uses TRBV6-1 and TRBJ2-2; 12 nucleotides match TRBD2. Trimming cost V 5 bases and J 5 bases; bases outside gene matches: 6. CDR1 is MNHNS and CDR2 is SASEGT in the germline V gene. This CDR3 spans 16 amino acids. This CDR3 reads CASSPGLAGRTGELFF. CDR3 bases: TGTGCCAGCAGTCCCGGACTAGCGGGACGGACCGGGGAGCTGTTTTTT.

The sample holds many counts of this clonotype. The rearrangement joins TRBV29-1 to TRBJ2-1, with D perhaps TRBD2 (6 bases). The CDR3 runs to 15 residues. Deletions cut 7 bases from V and 0 bases from J, with 16 bases between. Germline lookup yields CDR1 SQVTM and CDR2 ANQGSEA. CDR3 sequence (DNA): TGCAGCGCTGGGGGGTGGAGCAGCTCCTACAATGAGCAGTTCTTC. This encodes CSAGGWSSSYNEQFF.